This T cell receptor (beta chain) was sequenced for a study of T cell changes during pregnancy in multiple sclerosis. This clone was seen a few times. Sequencing used immunoSEQ multiplex PCR; TCRdb keeps in-frame clones, though not all of them. The repertoire holds more than 65,000 clones, with approximately 92% as singletons. V was trimmed by 6 bases and J by 12 bases, leaving 12 bases between them. Germline assignment: CDR1 MNHEY and CDR2 SVGAGI. The CDR3 has 12 residues. This receptor was identified in a female donor with multiple sclerosis, enrolled in a pregnancy study. The chain combines TRBV6-5 with TRBJ1-6; D ambiguous. Sequencing used peripheral blood, obtained in the first trimester of pregnancy. The chain's CDR3 is CASRRRAEPLHF. CDR3 sequence (DNA): TGTGCCAGCAGAAGAAGAGCGGAACCCCTCCACTTT.